This entry is about one T cell receptor (beta chain). Its target is not known. With 60 Vbeta and 13 Jbeta primers, the PCR was carried out. Assay used: immunoSEQ multiplex PCR; TCRdb lists only in-frame clones, some missing. The sample includes about 140,000 clones, over 65% of them seen just once. Germline CDR1 reads MNHNS; CDR2 reads SASEGT. CDR3 length: 14 residues. Germline trimming cut 6 bases from V and 6 bases from J; bases unmatched to any gene: 7. The donors, nominally healthy at sampling, likely had unrecorded immune exposures. The sample comes from a study of cytomegalovirus exposure and HLA in healthy donors. Study-level results: A later analysis revealed that TCR association rates differed between HLA loci, peaking at DRB1 and bottoming out at HLA-C. About 87% or about 30% of the time was how often most TCR beta V segments were productive, according to an earlier analysis.

Sequencing was carried out using PBMCs. This TCR was recovered from a woman aged 25-40 years in good health and CMV-seronegative. The chain joins TRBV6-1 to TRBJ2-7; 11 nucleotides line up with TRBD2. DNA of the CDR3: TGTGCCAGCAGGAGTAGCGGGAGGGCCCGCGAGCAGTACTTC. Protein: CASRSSGRAREQYF.